Following are 32 T cell receptor beta chains from one sample sequenced in a study of cytomegalovirus exposure and HLA in healthy donors. Primers: 60 Vbeta forward and 13 Jbeta reverse. Assay: immunoSEQ multiplex PCR; the TCRdb copy retains only in-frame clones and omits some. Of about 170,000 clones listed, more than 70% were seen once; the top ten hold about 1.4%. The specimen was PBMCs. These receptors were obtained from a girl aged 5-17 years in good health and CMV-seronegative.

V is TRBV19 and J is TRBJ2-2; 8 positions agree with TRBD2. The germline gives CDR1 LNHDA, CDR2 SQIVND (reference sequence). The CDR3 is 15 residues long. After removal of 6 bases from V and 4 bases from J, the junction contained 7 bases not matched to a gene. The CDR3 here is CASRTRGATTGELFF. The CDR3 DNA sequence: TGTGCCAGTAGGACGCGGGGGGCGACCACCGGGGAGCTGTTTTTT.

The chain uses TRBV29-1 and TRBJ1-1; 9 bases line up with TRBD1. Losses at the gene ends were 4 bases for V and 4 bases for J; bases not matched to a gene: 7. Germline lookup yields CDR1 SQVTM and CDR2 ANQGSEA. The CDR3 runs to 14 residues. CDR3 nucleotides: TGCAGCGTTGTTGGCGTGACAGGGGGCACTGAAGCTTTCTTT. Amino acid sequence: CSVVGVTGGTEAFF.

This clone was picked up a small number of times. The DNA of the CDR3 is TGTGCCAGTAGCCACCCGGACAGGGGGAAAAGTAGCTCCTACAATGAGCAGTTCTTC. Its translation is CASSHPDRGKSSSYNEQFF. V usage is TRBV19 and J usage is TRBJ2-1, with 10 bases matching TRBD1. The CDR3 is 19 residues long. J gave up 0 bases and V 6 bases, and 14 bases lay outside the gene matches. CDR1 LNHDA and CDR2 SQIVND come from the germline V gene (reference sequence).

The CDR3 bases are TGTGCCAGCTCTGGGGACAGCTATAATTCACCCCTCCACTTT. It specifies CASSGDSYNSPLHF. The chain recombines TRBV18 with TRBJ1-6, with TRBD1 matching 7 bases. This CDR3 has 14 residues. Trimming at V came to 6 bases and at J to 3 bases, leaving 2 bases not matched to a gene. The germline V gene has CDR1 KGHSH and CDR2 LQKENI.

This clone was observed a few times. The V gene is TRBV5-1, the J gene TRBJ1-4; tentative D call: TRBD1 (6 bases). The CDR3 loop spans 15 amino acids. Germline V CDR1 and CDR2: SGHRS, YFSETQ. V was cut by 4 bases and J by 7 bases, with 17 bases left in between. In DNA form, the CDR3 reads TGCGCCAGCAGCACGGACAGAGGCCGCGGTGAAAAACTGTTTTTT. The encoded protein is CASSTDRGRGEKLFF.

This clone was recorded once. The chain couples TRBV7-3 to TRBJ1-2, with D perhaps TRBD1 (6 bases). Looked up from germline, CDR1 is SGHTA and CDR2 is FQGTGA. This CDR3 region has 16 residues. Between the trimmed V and J ends, which lost 4 bases and 4 bases, there was a span of 19 bases. CDR3 DNA sequence: TGTGCCAGCAGCTCATTCGGGGGGCGAAAGATCTATGGCTACACCTTC. It encodes CASSSFGGRKIYGYTF.

This sequence joins TRBV2 and TRBJ1-2; D remains unclear. Deletions cut 0 bases from V and 3 bases from J, with 8 bases between. This CDR3 has 14 amino acids. Germline values: CDR1 SNHLY, CDR2 FYNNEI. The CDR3 nucleotides are TGTGCCAGCAGTGAAGCGGCACAGCACTATGGCTACACCTTC. It translates to CASSEAAQHYGYTF.

The chain employs TRBV10-1 and TRBJ2-1, with 10 bases identical to TRBD1. The CDR3 totals 14 residues. Unmatched junction bases numbered 1, after V lost 6 bases and J lost 2 bases. Germline V gives CDR1 WNHNN, CDR2 SYGVQD (reference sequence). The CDR3 bases are TGCGCCAGCAGCGGGACAGGGGCCTACAATGAGCAGTTCTTC. It is translated as CASSGTGAYNEQFF.

The chain is built from TRBV7-9 and TRBJ2-2, with D perhaps TRBD1 (5 bases). The ends were cut back, 5 bases at V and 6 bases at J, with 22 bases in the middle. CDR3 length equals 17 residues. The germline gives CDR1 SEHNR, CDR2 FQNEAQ (reference sequence). CDR3 in DNA: TGTGCCAGCAGCCGACCGGATCGGACAAAGATTCCCGGGGAGCTGTTTTTT. It codes for CASSRPDRTKIPGELFF.

The sample holds a few counts of this clone. The gene calls are TRBV5-1 and TRBJ1-2, with 7 bases fitting TRBD1. CDR1 SGHRS and CDR2 YFSETQ come from the germline V gene. This CDR3 has 14 amino acids. J lost 4 bases, V lost 7 bases, and 10 bases had no gene match. The CDR3 DNA reads as TGCGCCAGCGGGAAGGCAGGGGGACCCTATGGCTACACCTTC. Translating gives CASGKAGGPYGYTF. The variable domain in full, with the rest retrieved from reference TRBV5-1 and TRBJ1-2, is KAGVTQTPRYLIKTRGQQVTLSCSPISGHRSVSWYQQTPGQGLQFLFEYFSETQRNKGNFPGRFSGRQFSNSRSEMNVSTLELGDSALYLCASGKAGGPYGYTFGSGTRLTVV.

The chain recombines TRBV27 with TRBJ2-2; TRBD1 aligns across 8 bases. Germline loops: CDR1 MNHEY, CDR2 SMNVEV (reference sequence). The V segment lost 3 bases and the J segment 7 bases; nucleotides outside the gene matches: 10. The CDR3 has 16 residues. The CDR3 DNA follows: TGTGCCAGCAGTTTCGGGACAGGAGAGTACGGCGGGGAGCTGTTTTTT. Its protein is CASSFGTGEYGGELFF.

The rearrangement links TRBV11-2 to TRBJ1-3; no definite D call. CDR1 is SGHAT, CDR2 FQNNGV, per germline. V lost 2 bases and J lost 4, with 12 bases in between. This CDR3 has 15 amino acids. This chain's CDR3 is CASSLQPTGGNTIYF. CDR3 DNA sequence: TGTGCCAGCAGCTTACAGCCGACCGGGGGAAACACCATATATTTT.

This chain links TRBV7-9 with TRBJ1-5, with TRBD1 matching over 8 bases. CDR3 length equals 19 residues. The ends lost 1 base at V and 1 base at J; junction bases unmatched: 12. Germline CDR1 SEHNR, CDR2 FQNEAQ (reference sequence). The CDR3 spells CASSLEGTGGRGSNQPQHF. CDR3 nucleotide sequence: TGTGCCAGCAGCTTAGAAGGCACAGGGGGGAGAGGGAGCAATCAGCCCCAGCATTTT.

The V and J genes are TRBV9 and TRBJ2-3, with TRBD2 matching 7 bases. There are 16 residues in the CDR3. J gave up 3 bases and V 0 bases, and 7 bases lay outside the gene matches. Germline V gene lookup returns CDR1 SGDLS and CDR2 YYNGEE. CDR3 amino acids: CASSVAQRGPTDTQYF. CDR3 DNA: TGTGCCAGCAGCGTAGCACAGCGGGGACCTACAGATACGCAGTATTTT.

The V and J genes are TRBV19 and TRBJ1-2; 7 bases agree with TRBD1. The V gene's germline CDR1 is LNHDA and CDR2 SQIVND (reference sequence). The length of the CDR3 is 15 residues. V gave up 6 bases and J gave up 4 bases; unmatched junction bases: 11. In DNA form, the CDR3 reads TGTGCCAGTAGCCCGGACAGGTCGACCCTCTATGGCTACACCTTC. Its protein is CASSPDRSTLYGYTF.

The gene calls are TRBV6-5 and TRBJ1-1; no clear D gene. Between the trimmed V and J ends, which lost 4 bases and 5 bases, there was a span of 11 bases. The CDR3 is 13 amino acids. The germline CDR1 and CDR2 sequences are MNHEY and SVGAGI. Here the CDR3 DNA reads TGTGCCAGCAGTTCCGGGATGGGGACTGAAGCTTTCTTT. Amino acid sequence: CASSSGMGTEAFF.

This rearrangement joins TRBV14 to TRBJ1-2; D gene ambiguous. The CDR3 totals 17 residues. Trimming stripped 4 bases from V and 4 bases from J, with 22 bases between. From germline, CDR1 is SGHDN and CDR2 FVKESK. CDR3 DNA: TGTGCCAGCAGCCGAGGGAAGGCGGGGAGTTTCCCCTATGGCTACACCTTC. It is translated as CASSRGKAGSFPYGYTF.

The genes are TRBV6-5 and TRBJ2-1, with TRBD2 as a possible D gene (5 bases). Germline-derived CDR1 and CDR2 are MNHEY and SVGAGI. V was trimmed by 0 bases and J by 6 bases, leaving 12 bases between them. The CDR3 is 15 amino acids. In DNA, the CDR3 is TGTGCCAGCAGTTACTCAGGACTGCAGTTCAATGAGCAGTTCTTC. Encoded protein: CASSYSGLQFNEQFF.

V usage is TRBV6-5 and J usage is TRBJ2-5, with 7 bases fitting TRBD2. J lost 0 bases, V lost 5 bases, and 6 bases had no gene match. The CDR3 is 15 amino acids. Germline CDR1 MNHEY, CDR2 SVGAGI. The CDR3 DNA is TGTGCCAGCAGTCCTATTACTAGCGACCAAGAGACCCAGTACTTC. Translation gives CASSPITSDQETQYF.

This clone has a handful of counts. V gene TRBV5-1 combines with J gene TRBJ2-5; D possibly corresponds to TRBD1 (6 bases). The V gene lost 0 bases and the J gene lost 5 bases, with 11 bases spanning the gap. The CDR3 spans 14 residues. Germline V gene lookup returns CDR1 SGHRS and CDR2 YFSETQ. The CDR3, as DNA: TGCGCCAGCAGCTTGGGCAGGGGAAAGGAGACCCAGTACTTC. Translating gives CASSLGRGKETQYF.

The V call is TRBV4-1, the J call TRBJ2-7, with a possible D match to TRBD1 (5 bases). The CDR3 is made up of 14 amino acids. Deletions cut 0 bases from V and 5 bases from J, with 11 bases between. The V gene's germline CDR1 is MGHRA and CDR2 YSYEKL. The CDR3 loop reads CASSQDSLGHEQYF. In nucleotides, the CDR3 is TGCGCCAGCAGCCAAGATTCTTTGGGGCACGAGCAGTACTTC.

This clone was seen only a few times. This rearrangement joins TRBV6-1 to TRBJ1-4; a possible D gene is TRBD1 (6 bases). From germline, CDR1 is MNHNS and CDR2 SASEGT. There are 15 residues in the CDR3. V was cut by 3 bases and J by 2 bases, with 10 bases left in between. The CDR3 coding sequence is TGTGCCAGCAGTGACAGGGGTTTCACTAATGAAAAACTGTTTTTT. As protein: CASSDRGFTNEKLFF.

This chain uses TRBV7-3 with TRBJ1-4; 8 bases fit TRBD1. V trimming: 0 bases; J trimming: 10 bases; junction bases outside the gene matches: 19. The CDR3 is made up of 19 amino acids. Germline loops: CDR1 SGHTA, CDR2 FQGTGA. CDR3 DNA sequence: TGTGCCAGCAGCTTAACGTTCTGGACAGGGTTTAGAGCTATCGGAAAACTGTTTTTT. Protein: CASSLTFWTGFRAIGKLFF.

This clone appeared a single time. The rearrangement links TRBV5-5 to TRBJ1-2; 7 nucleotides line up with TRBD1. CDR3 length: 12 amino acids. The V segment lost 4 bases and the J segment 11 bases; nucleotides outside the gene matches: 8. CDR1 and CDR2 from the germline V gene are SGHKS and YYEKEE (reference sequence). Here the CDR3 reads CASSPRDSHYTF. The CDR3 bases are TGTGCCAGCAGCCCCCGGGACAGCCATTACACCTTC.

This CDR3 reads CASSPNRGNSPLHF. DNA for the CDR3: TGTGCCAGCTCACCAAACAGGGGGAATTCACCCCTCCACTTT. The V and J genes are TRBV18 and TRBJ1-6, with 8 bases aligning to TRBD1. The germline CDR1 and CDR2 sequences are KGHSH and LQKENI. This CDR3 region has 14 residues. With V trimmed by 2 bases and J by 7 bases, 1 base remained unmatched.

The rearrangement joins TRBV6-6 to TRBJ1-4, with 7 bases fitting TRBD1. The V segment lost 5 bases and the J segment 5 bases; nucleotides outside the gene matches: 8. Germline CDR1 and CDR2: MNHNY and SVGAGI (reference sequence). The CDR3 loop spans 15 amino acids. The CDR3 DNA reads as TGTGCCAGCAGTCGAGGGACAGCTAAAAATGAAAAACTGTTTTTT. Protein: CASSRGTAKNEKLFF.

The V call is TRBV7-3, the J call TRBJ1-5; D call uncertain. Germline assignment: CDR1 SGHTA and CDR2 FQGTGA. V gave up 2 bases and J gave up 6 bases, with 8 bases separating them. The CDR3 has 13 residues. In nucleotides, the CDR3 is TGTGCCAGCAGCTTAGAGGGCGGTCAGCCCCAGCATTTT. Its translation: CASSLEGGQPQHF.

The chain carries TRBV14 and TRBJ1-2; the D gene is possibly TRBD1 (5 bases). CDR3 size: 12 residues. V lost 4 bases to trimming and J lost 8 bases, with 11 bases between them. Germline V gives CDR1 SGHDN, CDR2 FVKESK. CDR3 residues: CASSLGGYGYTF. The CDR3 DNA reads TGTGCCAGCAGCCTCGGGGGGTACGGCTACACCTTC. Based on the CDR3 plus reference TRBV14 and TRBJ1-2, the full variable domain is EAGVTQFPSHSVIEKGQTVTLRCDPISGHDNLYWYRRVMGKEIKFLLHFVKESKQDESGMPNNRFLAERTGGTYSTLKVQPAELEDSGVYFCASSLGGYGYTFGSGTRLTVV.

CDR3 amino acids: CASSQAPGQGAGYNEQFF. As DNA, the CDR3 is TGCGCCAGCAGCCAAGCTCCGGGACAGGGGGCGGGATACAATGAGCAGTTCTTC. The rearrangement uses TRBV4-1 and TRBJ2-1; 12 bases are a match to TRBD1. The CDR3 spans 18 residues. Germline CDR1 is MGHRA and CDR2 is YSYEKL. The J segment lost 4 bases and the V segment lost 1 base, leaving 8 bases of the junction unmatched.

The V call is TRBV5-5, the J call TRBJ1-2; 12 positions agree with TRBD1. Germline CDR1 and CDR2: SGHKS and YYEKEE (reference sequence). The CDR3 is 15 residues long. Unmatched junction bases numbered 9, after V lost 4 bases and J lost 8 bases. The CDR3 region has the DNA TGTGCCAGCAGCCCGCGGAGGGACAGGGGGCTAGGCTACACCTTC. Protein: CASSPRRDRGLGYTF.

The V gene is TRBV28, the J gene TRBJ2-4; D is perhaps TRBD1 (6 bases). The CDR3 contains 15 residues. V dropped 5 bases and J dropped 6 bases, with 17 bases sitting between them. Germline lookup yields CDR1 MDHEN and CDR2 SYDVKM. Written as DNA, the CDR3 is TGTGCCAGCAGTCGGAACAGGGTTTATGGAAACATTCAGTACTTC. Translated: CASSRNRVYGNIQYF.

The chain carries TRBV6-5 and TRBJ2-7; maybe TRBD1 (6 bases). The CDR3 is 14 residues long. In germline, CDR1 is MNHEY, CDR2 SVGAGI. V lost 6 bases to trimming and J lost 2 bases, with 14 bases between them. The CDR3 DNA is TGTGCCAGCAGGAAACAGGGATTCCCCTACGAGCAGTACTTC. It encodes CASRKQGFPYEQYF.